Only a few counts were recorded for the clone carrying this TCR beta chain. The data belong to a study of OX40 agonist ivuxolimab in advanced cancers. Libraries were prepared by immunoSEQ multiplex PCR; TCRdb keeps only in-frame clonotypes and omits some of them. The table has around 17,000 clones, approximately 86% seen once. The trim removed 5 bases at V and 2 bases at J, leaving 7 bases unmatched. This CDR3 has 14 residues. CDR1 and CDR2 (germline): SQVTM, ANQGSEA. Sample: CD4+ or CD8+ T cells sorted from blood, taken in a trial of the OX40 agonist ivuxolimab. The chain uses TRBV29-1 and TRBJ1-1; TRBD1 aligns across 8 bases. The receptor was derived from an adult with an advanced solid tumor such as melanoma, head and neck, liver or kidney cancer. The CDR3 spells CSVIWTGINTEAFF. The CDR3 region has the DNA TGCAGCGTTATCTGGACAGGGATTAACACTGAAGCTTTCTTT.